Sequencing of this TCR beta chain was carried out in a study of blood T cell repertoires in COVID-19. About the study: The analysed material was cDNA or gDNA that came from T cells, B-cell-depleted T cells, or PBMCs.

CDR1 is KGHSH, CDR2 LQKENI, per germline. The length of the CDR3 is 13 residues. Trimming stripped 6 bases from V and 2 bases from J, with 10 bases between. How the authors handled the data: Estimation of nucleated cell counts relied on the amplification of reference gene primers. TCRdb keeps only in-frame clones here, not all; method: immunoSEQ multiplex PCR. D and trimming come from the DNA, and the V and J calls and clone size come from that table. The sample holds about 210,000 clones, about four fifths seen once. The study recruited people aged about 18 to 89 years across approximately 24 US areas. By proportion, this clone is medium-sized. This specimen includes other DNA sequences encoding the same CDR3.

Sequencing was done on a sample of PBMCs or T cells enriched from blood (not recorded which). This TCR derives from a woman in her forties or fifties with acute COVID-19. The chain has TRBV18 and TRBJ1-1, with TRBD1 as a possible D gene (6 bases). The CDR3 sequence is CASSLQGNTEAFF. CDR3 nucleotides: TGTGCCAGCTCCTTACAGGGAAACACTGAAGCTTTCTTT.